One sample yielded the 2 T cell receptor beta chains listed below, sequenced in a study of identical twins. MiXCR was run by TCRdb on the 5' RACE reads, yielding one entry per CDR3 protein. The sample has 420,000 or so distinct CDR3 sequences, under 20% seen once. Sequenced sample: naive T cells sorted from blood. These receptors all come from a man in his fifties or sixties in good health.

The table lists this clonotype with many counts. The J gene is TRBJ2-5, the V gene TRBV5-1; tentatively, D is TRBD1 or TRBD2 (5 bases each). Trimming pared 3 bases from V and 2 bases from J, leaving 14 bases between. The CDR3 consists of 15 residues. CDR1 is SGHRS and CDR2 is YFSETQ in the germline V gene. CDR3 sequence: CASSSFGTRQETQYF. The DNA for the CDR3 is TGCGCCAGCAGCTCCTTTGGGACGAGGCAAGAGACCCAGTACTTC.

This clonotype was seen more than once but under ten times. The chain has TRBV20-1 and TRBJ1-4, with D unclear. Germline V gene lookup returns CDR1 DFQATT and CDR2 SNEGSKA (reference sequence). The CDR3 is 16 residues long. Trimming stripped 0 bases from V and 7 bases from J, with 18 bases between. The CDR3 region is CSARDMGFVRSEKLFF. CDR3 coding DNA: TGCAGTGCTAGAGATATGGGCTTCGTCCGGAGTGAAAAACTGTTTTTT.